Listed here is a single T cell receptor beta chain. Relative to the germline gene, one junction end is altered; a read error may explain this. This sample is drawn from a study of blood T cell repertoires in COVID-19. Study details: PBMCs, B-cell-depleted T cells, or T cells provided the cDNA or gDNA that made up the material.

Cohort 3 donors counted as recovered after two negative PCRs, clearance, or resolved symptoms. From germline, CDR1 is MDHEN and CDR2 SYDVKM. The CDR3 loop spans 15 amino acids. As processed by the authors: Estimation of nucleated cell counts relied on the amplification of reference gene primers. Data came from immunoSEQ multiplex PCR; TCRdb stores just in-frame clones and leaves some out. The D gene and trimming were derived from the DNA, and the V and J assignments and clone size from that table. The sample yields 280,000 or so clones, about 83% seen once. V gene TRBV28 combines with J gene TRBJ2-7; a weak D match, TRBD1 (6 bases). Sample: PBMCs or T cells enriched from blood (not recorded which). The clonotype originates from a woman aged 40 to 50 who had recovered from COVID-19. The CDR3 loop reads CTSTPTRTEFREQYF. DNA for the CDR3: TGTACCAGCACACCTACCCGGACAGAGTTTAGGGAGCAGTACTTC.